The subject of this entry is one TCR beta chain. The source of the sample is a study of technical replicates of blood from a handful of donors. Profiled with immunoSEQ multiplex PCR; TCRdb holds only in-frame clones, not every one. The sample lists 45,000 to 60,000 clones; roughly 89% were seen once. This CDR3 is built from 17 residues. Sequencing was done on a sample of PBMCs. The gene calls are TRBV21-1 and TRBJ2-7; the table's TRBD2 call for D was not verified on the DNA. TRBV21-1 is labeled a pseudogene. This sequence originates from a human donor in good health. Some clones in this sample may be carry-over from other donors' samples. The CDR3 DNA reads as TGTGCCAGCAGCAAAGGGAGACTAGCGGGAGAGAACTACGAGCAGTACTTC. Translating it yields CASSKGRLAGENYEQYF.